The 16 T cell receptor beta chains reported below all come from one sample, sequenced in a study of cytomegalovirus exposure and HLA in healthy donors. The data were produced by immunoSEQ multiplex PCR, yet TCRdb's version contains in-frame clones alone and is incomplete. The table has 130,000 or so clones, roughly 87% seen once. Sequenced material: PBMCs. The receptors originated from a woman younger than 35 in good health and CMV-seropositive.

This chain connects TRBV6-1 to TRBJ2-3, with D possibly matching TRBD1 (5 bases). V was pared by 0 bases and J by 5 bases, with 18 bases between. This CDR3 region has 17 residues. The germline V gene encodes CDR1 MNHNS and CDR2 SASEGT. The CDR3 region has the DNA TGTGCCAGCAGTGAAGCGTTGTGGACCCTACAGGAAGATACGCAGTATTTT. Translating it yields CASSEALWTLQEDTQYF.

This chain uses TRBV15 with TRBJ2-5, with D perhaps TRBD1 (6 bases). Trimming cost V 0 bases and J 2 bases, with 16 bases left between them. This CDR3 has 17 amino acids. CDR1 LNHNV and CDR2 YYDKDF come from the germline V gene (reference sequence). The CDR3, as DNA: TGTGCCACCAGCAGAGACTTCGGACAGTACATACAAGAGACCCAGTACTTC. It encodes CATSRDFGQYIQETQYF.

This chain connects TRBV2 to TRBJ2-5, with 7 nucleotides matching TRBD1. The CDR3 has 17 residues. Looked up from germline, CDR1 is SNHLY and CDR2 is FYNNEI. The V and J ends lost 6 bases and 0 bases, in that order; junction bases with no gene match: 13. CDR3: CASRSRGRSRYQETQYF. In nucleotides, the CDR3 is TGTGCCAGCAGGAGTAGGGGGCGCTCCCGGTACCAAGAGACCCAGTACTTC.

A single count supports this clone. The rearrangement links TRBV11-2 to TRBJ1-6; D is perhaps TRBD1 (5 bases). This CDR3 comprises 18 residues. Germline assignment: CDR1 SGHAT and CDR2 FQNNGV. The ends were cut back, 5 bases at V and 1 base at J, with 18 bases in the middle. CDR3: CASSQYPGLGSYNSPLHF. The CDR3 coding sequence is TGTGCCAGCAGCCAGTACCCAGGGCTTGGTTCCTATAATTCACCCCTCCACTTT.

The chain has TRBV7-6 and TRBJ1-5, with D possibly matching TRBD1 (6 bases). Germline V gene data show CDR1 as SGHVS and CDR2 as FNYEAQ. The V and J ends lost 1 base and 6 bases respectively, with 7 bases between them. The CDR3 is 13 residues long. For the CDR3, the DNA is TGTGCCAGCAGCTTAGAGGGGGTTCAGCCCCAGCATTTT. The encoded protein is CASSLEGVQPQHF.

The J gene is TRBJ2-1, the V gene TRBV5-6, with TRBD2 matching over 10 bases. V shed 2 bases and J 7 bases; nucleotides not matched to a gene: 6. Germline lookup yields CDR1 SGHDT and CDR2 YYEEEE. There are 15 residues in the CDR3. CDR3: CASSFQRGGWNEQFF. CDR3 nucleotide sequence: TGTGCCAGCAGCTTTCAGCGGGGGGGCTGGAATGAGCAGTTCTTC. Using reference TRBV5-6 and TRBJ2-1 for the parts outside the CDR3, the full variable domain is DAGVTQSPTHLIKTRGQQVTLRCSPKSGHDTVSWYQQALGQGPQFIFQYYEEEERQRGNFPDRFSGHQFPNYSSELNVNALLLGDSALYLCASSFQRGGWNEQFFGPGTRLTVL.

The CDR3 spells CASSLWRGLGGETQYF. The CDR3 DNA is TGTGCCAGCAGCTTATGGCGGGGGCTAGGAGGGGAGACCCAGTACTTC. J is TRBJ2-5 and V is TRBV5-6; the D gene is possibly TRBD2 (7 bases). V dropped 2 bases and J dropped 5 bases, with 19 bases sitting between them. Germline assignment: CDR1 SGHDT and CDR2 YYEEEE. The CDR3 length is 16 residues.

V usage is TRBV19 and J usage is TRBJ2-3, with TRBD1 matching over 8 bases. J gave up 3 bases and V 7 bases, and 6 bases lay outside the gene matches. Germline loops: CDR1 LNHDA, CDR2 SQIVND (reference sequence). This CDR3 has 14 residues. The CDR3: CASTRDRWTDTQYF. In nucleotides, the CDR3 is TGTGCCAGTACCCGGGACAGGTGGACAGATACGCAGTATTTT.

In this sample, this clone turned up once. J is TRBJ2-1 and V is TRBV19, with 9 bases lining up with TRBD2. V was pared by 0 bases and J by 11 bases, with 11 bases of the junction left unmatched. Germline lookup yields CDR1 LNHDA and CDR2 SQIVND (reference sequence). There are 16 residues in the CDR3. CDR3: CASSIDPSGVAGKQFF. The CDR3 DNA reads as TGTGCCAGTAGTATAGATCCTAGCGGGGTCGCCGGTAAGCAGTTCTTC.

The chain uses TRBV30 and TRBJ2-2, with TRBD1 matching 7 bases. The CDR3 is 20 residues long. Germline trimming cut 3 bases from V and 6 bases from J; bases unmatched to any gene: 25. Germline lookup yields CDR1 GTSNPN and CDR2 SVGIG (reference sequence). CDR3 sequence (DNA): TGTGCCTGGAGCGAAATACCCCAACCAAGACAGGGCGGGTTCTCCGGGGAGCTGTTTTTT. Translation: CAWSEIPQPRQGGFSGELFF.

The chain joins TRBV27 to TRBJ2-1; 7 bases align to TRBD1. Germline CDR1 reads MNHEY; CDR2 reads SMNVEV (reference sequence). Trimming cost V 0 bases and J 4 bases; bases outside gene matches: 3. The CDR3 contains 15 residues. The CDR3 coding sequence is TGTGCCAGCAGTTTATCGACAGGGTCTTACAATGAGCAGTTCTTC. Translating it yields CASSLSTGSYNEQFF.

CDR3 loop: CASSLNPSGNTGELFF. The CDR3 DNA is TGTGCCAGCAGCTTAAACCCTAGCGGAAACACCGGGGAGCTGTTTTTT. The V gene is TRBV7-3, the J gene TRBJ2-2; 7 bases are a match to TRBD2. The CDR3 extends over 16 amino acids. V lost 1 base to trimming and J lost 2 bases; unmatched junction nucleotides: 4. Germline V gives CDR1 SGHTA, CDR2 FQGTGA.

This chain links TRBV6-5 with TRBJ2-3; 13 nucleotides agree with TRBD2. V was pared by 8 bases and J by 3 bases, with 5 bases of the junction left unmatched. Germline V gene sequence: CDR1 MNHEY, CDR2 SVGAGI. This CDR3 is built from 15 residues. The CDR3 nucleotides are TGTGCCAGCCAACGGACTAGCGGGGGTACAGATACGCAGTATTTT. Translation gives CASQRTSGGTDTQYF.

The CDR3 coding sequence is TGTGCCAGCAGCCGGGTTACCTACGAGCAGTACTTC. Its translation: CASSRVTYEQYF. The chain is built from TRBV11-2 and TRBJ2-7; no clear D gene. CDR1 is SGHAT, CDR2 FQNNGV, per germline. Trimming removed 5 bases at V and 2 bases at J, with 7 bases between. The CDR3 has 12 residues.

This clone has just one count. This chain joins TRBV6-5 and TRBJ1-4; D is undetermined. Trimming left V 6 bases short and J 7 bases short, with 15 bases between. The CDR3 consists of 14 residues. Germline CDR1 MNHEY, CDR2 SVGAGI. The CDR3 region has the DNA TGTGCCAGCAGGGCCTCGCCCCCGGGTGAAAAACTGTTTTTT. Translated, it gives CASRASPPGEKLFF.

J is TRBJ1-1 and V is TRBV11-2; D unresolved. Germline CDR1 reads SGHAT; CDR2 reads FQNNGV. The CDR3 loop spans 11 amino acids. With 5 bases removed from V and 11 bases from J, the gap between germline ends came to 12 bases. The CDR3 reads CASSPEDGAFF. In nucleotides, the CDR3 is TGTGCCAGCAGCCCCGAAGACGGGGCTTTCTTT. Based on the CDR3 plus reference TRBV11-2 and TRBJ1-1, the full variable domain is EAGVAQSPRYKIIEKRQSVAFWCNPISGHATLYWYQQILGQGPKLLIQFQNNGVVDDSQLPKDRFSAERLKGVDSTLKIQPAKLEDSAVYLCASSPEDGAFFGQGTRLTVV.